This T cell receptor beta chain came from a study of molecular identifiers for immune sequencing clone quantification. Study summary: Four of five splits of RNA from around 18,000 or 91,000 naive CD8 cells were sequenced in replicates.

This clonotype was found many times. Germline lookup yields CDR1 SEHNR and CDR2 FQNEAQ (reference sequence). Trimming took 5 bases from V and 5 from J, leaving 9 bases between them. The CDR3 has 12 residues. For naive CD8 T cells, sorting used the CD8+CD4-CCR7+CD45RA+ phenotype. With listed TCR primers and previously described methods, bulk TCR libraries were prepared. TCRdb ran MiXCR on the PCR reads and lists one entry per CDR3 protein. The sample carries 460,000 or so distinct CDR3 sequences, roughly 25% recorded once. Specimen: naive CD8+ T cells from blood, with Jurkat cell RNA spiked in. Subset meaning: FACS-sorted CD8+CD4-CCR7+CD45RA+ naive T cells. The V call is TRBV7-9, the J call TRBJ2-5; D ambiguous. The origin of this receptor is a human donor in good health. Some libraries in this study had Jurkat cell RNA spiked in. In DNA form, the CDR3 reads TGTGCCAGCAGCCCGGCCCTGGAGACCCAGTACTTC. It yields the protein CASSPALETQYF.